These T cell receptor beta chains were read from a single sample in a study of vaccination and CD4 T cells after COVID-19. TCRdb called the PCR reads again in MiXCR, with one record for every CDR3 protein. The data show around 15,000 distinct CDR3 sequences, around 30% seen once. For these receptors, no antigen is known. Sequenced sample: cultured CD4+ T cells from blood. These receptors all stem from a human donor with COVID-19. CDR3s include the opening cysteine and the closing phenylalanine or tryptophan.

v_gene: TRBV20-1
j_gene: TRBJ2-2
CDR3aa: CSAKPGLAGGGTGELFF

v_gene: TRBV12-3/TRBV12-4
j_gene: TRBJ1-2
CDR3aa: CASSSPGYGYTF

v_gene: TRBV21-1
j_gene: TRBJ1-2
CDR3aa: CASRQMGRYGANYGYTF

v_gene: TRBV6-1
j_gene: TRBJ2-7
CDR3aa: CASRRGQSSYEQYF

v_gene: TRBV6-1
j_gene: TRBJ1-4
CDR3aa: CASRTAGGEGEKLFF

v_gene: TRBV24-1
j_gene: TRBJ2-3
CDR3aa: CATRDRRTDTQYF

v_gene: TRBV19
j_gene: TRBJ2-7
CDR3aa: CASSPDRGVTEQYF

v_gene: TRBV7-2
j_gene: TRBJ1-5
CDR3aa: CASSLAPSDGQPQHF

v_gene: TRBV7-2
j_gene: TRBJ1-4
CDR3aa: CASSLYAATNEKLFF

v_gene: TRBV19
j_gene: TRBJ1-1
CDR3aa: CASSPDRGGTEAFF

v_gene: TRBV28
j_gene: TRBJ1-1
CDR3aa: CASRMRQGEAFF

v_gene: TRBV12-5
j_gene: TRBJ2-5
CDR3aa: CASGPRVYQETQYF

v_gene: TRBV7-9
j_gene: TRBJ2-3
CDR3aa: CASSPGTRSSDTQYF

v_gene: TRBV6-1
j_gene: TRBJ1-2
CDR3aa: CASSKGTGVDYGYTF

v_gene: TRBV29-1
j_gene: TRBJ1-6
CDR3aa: CSVRKDSHNSPLHF

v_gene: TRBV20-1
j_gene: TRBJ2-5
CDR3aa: CSARESGFGGQYF

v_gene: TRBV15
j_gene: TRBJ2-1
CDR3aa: CATSRRPDRANEQFF

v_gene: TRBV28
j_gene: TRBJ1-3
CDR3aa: CASRLSESSGNTIYF

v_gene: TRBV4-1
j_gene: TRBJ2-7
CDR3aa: CASSQRTGGSYEQYF

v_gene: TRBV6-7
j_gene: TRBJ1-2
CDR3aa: CASSYSWGTGEGYGYTF

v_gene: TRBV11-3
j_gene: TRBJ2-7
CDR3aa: CASDLRGSSYEQYF

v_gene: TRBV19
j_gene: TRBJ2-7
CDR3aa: CASSPPGLGKEQYF

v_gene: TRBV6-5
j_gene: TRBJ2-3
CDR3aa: CASSYSIAGGASTDTQYF

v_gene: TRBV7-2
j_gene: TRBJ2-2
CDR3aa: CASSLVLGQNGELFF

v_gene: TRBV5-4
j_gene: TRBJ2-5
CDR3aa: CASSGYRVSQEGQYF

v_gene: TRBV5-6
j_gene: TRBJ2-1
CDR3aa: CASSLAYLQGSIYNEQFF

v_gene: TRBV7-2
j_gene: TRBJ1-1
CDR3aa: CASSFARGETEAFF

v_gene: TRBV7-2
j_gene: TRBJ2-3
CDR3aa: CASSSGRTDTQYF

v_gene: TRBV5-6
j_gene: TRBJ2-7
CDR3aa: CASSLEGLSPYEQYF

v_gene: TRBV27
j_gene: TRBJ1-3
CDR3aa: CASSLKGGTGNTIYF

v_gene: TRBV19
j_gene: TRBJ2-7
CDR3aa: CASSTQGAGYEQYF

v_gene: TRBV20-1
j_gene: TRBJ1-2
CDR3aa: CSASLGQGASGYTF

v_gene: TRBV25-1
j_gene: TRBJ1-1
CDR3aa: CASSLMGFEAFF

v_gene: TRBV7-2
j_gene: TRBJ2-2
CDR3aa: CASSLAGQGAGTGELFF

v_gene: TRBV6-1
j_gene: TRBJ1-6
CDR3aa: CASSIGGQGTAPLHF

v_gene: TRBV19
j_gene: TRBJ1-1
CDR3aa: CASSRGGTGRIVNTEAFF

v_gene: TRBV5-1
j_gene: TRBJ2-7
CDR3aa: CASKQNGVYSYEQYF

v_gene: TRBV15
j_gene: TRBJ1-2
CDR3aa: CATSRETGGRYGYTF

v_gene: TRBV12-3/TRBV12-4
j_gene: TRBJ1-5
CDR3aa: CASSLGRISNQPQHF

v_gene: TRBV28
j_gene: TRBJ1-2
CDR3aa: CASSLGSAGRGYTF

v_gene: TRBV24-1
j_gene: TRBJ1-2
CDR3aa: CATSDFGGVDYGYTF